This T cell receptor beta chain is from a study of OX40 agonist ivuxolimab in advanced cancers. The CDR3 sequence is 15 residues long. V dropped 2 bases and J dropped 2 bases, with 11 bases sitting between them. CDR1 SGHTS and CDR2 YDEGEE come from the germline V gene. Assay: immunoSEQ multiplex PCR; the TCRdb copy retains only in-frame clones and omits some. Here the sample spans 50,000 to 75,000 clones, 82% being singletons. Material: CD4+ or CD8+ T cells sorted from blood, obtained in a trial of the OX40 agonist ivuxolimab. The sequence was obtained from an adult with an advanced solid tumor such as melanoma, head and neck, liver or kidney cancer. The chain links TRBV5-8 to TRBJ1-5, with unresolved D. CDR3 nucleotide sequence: TGTGCCAGCAGCTTACCCCTCCTACGCAATCAGCCCCAGCATTTT. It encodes CASSLPLLRNQPQHF.